Shown below are 14 T cell receptor beta chains from a single sample sequenced in a study of blood T cell repertoires in COVID-19. Libraries were prepared by immunoSEQ multiplex PCR; TCRdb keeps only in-frame clonotypes and omits some of them. The data hold under 350,000 clones, with 70% to 90% observed a single time. Sequencing input: peripheral blood. These receptors were collected from a woman in her sixties or seventies with acute or convalescent COVID-19.

This rearrangement joins TRBV12-5 to TRBJ1-5; no firm D call. The V gene's germline CDR1 is LGHNT and CDR2 FRNRAP. The CDR3 loop spans 16 amino acids. Trimming pared 5 bases from V and 2 bases from J, leaving 16 bases between. CDR3 in DNA: TGTGCTAGTGGTCCACCCGGACTTGGCGGCAATCAGCCCCAGCATTTT. It encodes CASGPPGLGGNQPQHF.

The rearrangement links TRBV5-6 to TRBJ2-5, with TRBD1 identical over 9 bases. J gave up 5 bases and V 4 bases, and 9 bases lay outside the gene matches. This CDR3 has 15 amino acids. CDR1 is SGHDT, CDR2 YYEEEE, per germline. CDR3 loop: CASSAGQGVRETQYF. The CDR3 coding sequence is TGTGCCAGCAGCGCGGGACAGGGTGTAAGGGAGACCCAGTACTTC. The complete variable domain, with remaining parts taken from reference TRBV5-6 and TRBJ2-5, reads DAGVTQSPTHLIKTRGQQVTLRCSPKSGHDTVSWYQQALGQGPQFIFQYYEEEERQRGNFPDRFSGHQFPNYSSELNVNALLLGDSALYLCASSAGQGVRETQYFGPGTRLLVL.

The chain uses TRBV2 and TRBJ1-1; D gene uncertain. V was clipped by 6 bases and J by 0 bases, with 11 bases between them. Germline V lookup: CDR1 SNHLY, CDR2 FYNNEI. CDR3 size: 14 residues. CDR3 sequence (DNA): TGTGCCAGCAGCCGGAGGTTTATGAACACTGAAGCTTTCTTT. This encodes CASSRRFMNTEAFF.

The V gene is TRBV4-1, the J gene TRBJ1-5; 10 bases are a match to TRBD1. Per the germline V gene, CDR1 is MGHRA and CDR2 is YSYEKL. V shed 5 bases and J 4 bases; nucleotides not matched to a gene: 5. The CDR3 is 15 amino acids. The CDR3 loop reads CASSRTGQGNQPQHF. DNA of the CDR3: TGCGCCAGCAGCAGGACGGGACAGGGGAATCAGCCCCAGCATTTT.

This clone showed up just once. The chain uses TRBV21-1 and TRBJ2-5; TRBD2, the table's D call, lacks a check against the DNA. TRBV21-1 is labeled a pseudogene. The CDR3 length is 14 residues. The CDR3: CASSKPLRVETQYF. CDR3 in DNA: TGTGCCAGCAGCAAACCTTTAAGAGTGGAGACCCAGTACTTC.

The chain combines TRBV2 with TRBJ1-2; D remains ambiguous. The germline V and J ends were trimmed by 5 bases and 6 bases, with 16 bases remaining between them. The germline CDR1 and CDR2 sequences are SNHLY and FYNNEI. The CDR3 extends over 14 amino acids. The CDR3 region is CASSNTILPDGYTF. DNA of the CDR3: TGTGCCAGCAGTAATACCATCCTACCCGATGGCTACACCTTC. The whole variable domain, filled in from reference TRBV2 and TRBJ1-2, reads EPEVTQTPSHQVTQMGQEVILRCVPISNHLYFYWYRQILGQKVEFLVSFYNNEISEKSEIFDDQFSVERPDGSNFTLKIRSTKLEDSAMYFCASSNTILPDGYTFGSGTRLTVV.

The CDR3 bases are TGCGCCAGCAGCTCTGGGACAGGGCCTAACACTGAAGCTTTCTTT. Encoded protein: CASSSGTGPNTEAFF. The V and J genes are TRBV5-1 and TRBJ1-1, with 9 bases fitting TRBD1. CDR3 length equals 15 residues. Looked up from germline, CDR1 is SGHRS and CDR2 is YFSETQ. Trimming at V came to 3 bases and at J to 2 bases, leaving 5 bases not matched to a gene.

The chain couples TRBV3-1 (or the pseudogene TRBV3-2) to TRBJ1-1; 9 positions match TRBD1. The germline V gene has CDR1 LGHDT and CDR2 YNNKEL (reference sequence). V gave up 0 bases and J gave up 14 bases; unmatched junction bases: 16. This CDR3 has 16 amino acids. DNA of the CDR3: TGTGCCAGCAGCCAAGAAGTGGTATCGTCGGACAGGGGTGCGTTCTTT. Residues: CASSQEVVSSDRGAFF.

The V gene is TRBV4-1, the J gene TRBJ1-4, with TRBD1 identical over 9 bases. The V segment lost 0 bases and the J segment 5 bases; nucleotides outside the gene matches: 7. The CDR3 totals 17 residues. Germline assignment: CDR1 MGHRA and CDR2 YSYEKL. CDR3 amino acids: CASSQELRDRENEKLFF. CDR3 in DNA: TGCGCCAGCAGCCAAGAATTAAGGGACAGGGAAAATGAAAAACTGTTTTTT.

The chain recombines TRBV2 with TRBJ1-5; D remains unclear. The CDR3 runs to 12 residues. The germline CDR1 and CDR2 sequences are SNHLY and FYNNEI. Trimming stripped 7 bases from V and 7 bases from J, with 11 bases between. CDR3 nucleotide sequence: TGTGCCAGCAACAAGGCGGGCCAGCCCCAGCATTTT. Its protein is CASNKAGQPQHF.

This clone was counted a few times. The chain employs TRBV19 and TRBJ1-5, with no clear D. The CDR3 sequence is 16 residues long. The germline V gene encodes CDR1 LNHDA and CDR2 SQIVND (reference sequence). Deletions cut 1 base from V and 5 bases from J, with 15 bases between. The CDR3 here is CASSIGTGRTYQPQHF. The CDR3 DNA sequence: TGTGCCAGTAGTATAGGGACGGGAAGGACCTATCAGCCCCAGCATTTT.

The genes are TRBV6-5 and TRBJ2-7, with 10 positions matching TRBD1. CDR3 length: 14 amino acids. Trimming cost V 5 bases and J 7 bases; bases outside gene matches: 8. CDR1 and CDR2 from the germline V gene are MNHEY and SVGAGI. The CDR3 coding sequence is TGTGCCAGCAGTACCGGGACAGGGGAGGTAGAGCAGTACTTC. Protein product: CASSTGTGEVEQYF.

The V call is TRBV5-1, the J call TRBJ2-5; 8 bases agree with TRBD1. V was clipped by 4 bases and J by 5 bases; unmatched bases: 10. Germline V gene data show CDR1 as SGHRS and CDR2 as YFSETQ. The CDR3 consists of 15 residues. CDR3: CASSPDRGGGETQYF. For the CDR3, the DNA is TGCGCCAGCAGCCCTGACAGGGGAGGAGGGGAGACCCAGTACTTC. Drawing the rest from reference TRBV5-1 and TRBJ2-5, the complete variable domain is KAGVTQTPRYLIKTRGQQVTLSCSPISGHRSVSWYQQTPGQGLQFLFEYFSETQRNKGNFPGRFSGRQFSNSRSEMNVSTLELGDSALYLCASSPDRGGGETQYFGPGTRLLVL.

This clone appeared a single time. This sequence joins TRBV7-9 and TRBJ1-5; D remains unclear. V lost 7 bases and J lost 8, with 15 bases in between. The CDR3 sequence is 13 residues long. The germline CDR1 and CDR2 sequences are SEHNR and FQNEAQ (reference sequence). CDR3 nucleotides: TGTGCCAGCACCCTGGGGAGTTTGGAGCCCCAGCATTTT. Protein: CASTLGSLEPQHF.